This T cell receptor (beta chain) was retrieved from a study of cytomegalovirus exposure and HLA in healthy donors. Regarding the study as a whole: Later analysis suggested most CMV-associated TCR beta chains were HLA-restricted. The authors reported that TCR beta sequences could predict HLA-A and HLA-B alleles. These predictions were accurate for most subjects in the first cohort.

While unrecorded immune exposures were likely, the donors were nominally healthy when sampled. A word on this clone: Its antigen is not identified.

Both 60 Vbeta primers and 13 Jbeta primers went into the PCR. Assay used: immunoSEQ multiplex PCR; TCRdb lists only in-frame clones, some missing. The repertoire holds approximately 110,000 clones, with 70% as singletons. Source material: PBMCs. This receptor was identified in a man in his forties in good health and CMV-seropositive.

DNA of the CDR3: TGTGCCAGCAGCCTAAGCCCAGGGCCAGATACGCAGTATTTT. Translating gives CASSLSPGPDTQYF. The chain links TRBV7-3 to TRBJ2-3; D is perhaps TRBD1 (5 bases). V shed 5 bases and J shed 4 bases, with 13 bases lying between them. CDR1 is SGHTA, CDR2 FQGTGA, per germline. The CDR3 totals 14 residues. Using reference TRBV7-3 and TRBJ2-3 for the parts outside the CDR3, the full variable domain is GAGVSQTPSNKVTEKGKYVELRCDPISGHTALYWYRQSLGQGPEFLIYFQGTGAADDSGLPNDRFFAVRPEGSVSTLKIQRTERGDSAVYLCASSLSPGPDTQYFGPGTRLTVL.